This TCR beta chain was identified during a study of neurological immune-mediated disorders. The time point is: longitudinal time-point 3. This CDR3 has 13 amino acids. Trimming shortened V by 3 bases and J by 4 bases, and 10 bases separated the two germline ends. As for this clonotype: Its antigen is undetermined.

With 10-nucleotide random UMIs, 5'RACE was used to make the cDNA. TCRdb processed the 5' RACE reads anew with MiXCR; each CDR3 protein has one entry. The sample lists 95,000 to 110,000 distinct CDR3 sequences, 11% occurring once. Overall study results and limits: The absence of shared CDR3 amino acid sequences among expanded clones across subjects suggests private repertoires in all groups.

This receptor was obtained from a female donor with HTLV-1-associated myelopathy (HAM/TSP). The chain uses TRBV12-3 or TRBV12-4 and TRBJ2-7; no clear D. Specimen: PBMCs. The DNA of the CDR3 is TGTGCCAGCAGTTTGGGCAATCAATACGAGCAGTACTTC. Protein: CASSLGNQYEQYF.